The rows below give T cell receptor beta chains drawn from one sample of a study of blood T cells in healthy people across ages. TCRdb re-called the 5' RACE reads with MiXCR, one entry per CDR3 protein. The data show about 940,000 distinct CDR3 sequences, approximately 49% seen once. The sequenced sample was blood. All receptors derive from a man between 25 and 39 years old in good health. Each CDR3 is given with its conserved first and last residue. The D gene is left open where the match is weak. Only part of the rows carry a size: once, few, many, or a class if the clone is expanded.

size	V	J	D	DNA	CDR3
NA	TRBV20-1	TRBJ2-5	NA	TGCAGTGCTGGACCGGGACGTAACCAAGAGACCCAGTACTTC	CSAGPGRNQETQYF
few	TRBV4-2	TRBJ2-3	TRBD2	TGTGCCAGCAGCCAAGAAGGGCGGGGGGGTACGACAGATACGCAGTATTTT	CASSQEGRGGTTDTQYF
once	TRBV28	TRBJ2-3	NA	TGTGCCAGCAGTTTCTTGGCTCCGAATACGCAGTATTTT	CASSFLAPNTQYF
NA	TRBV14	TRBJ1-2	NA	TGTGCCAGCAGCCCGTCGATGGGGGAAGGCTATGGCTACACCTTC	CASSPSMGEGYGYTF
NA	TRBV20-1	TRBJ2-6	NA	TGCAGTGCTAGTGTTCTCTCTGGGGCCAACGTCCTGACTTTC	CSASVLSGANVLTF
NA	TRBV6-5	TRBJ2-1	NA	TGTGCCAGCCGACGGGGGCTAGCGGAGTCGGGAGAGCAGTTCTTC	CASRRGLAESGEQFF
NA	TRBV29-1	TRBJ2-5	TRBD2	TGCAGCGTAACTTTAAGGCGGGAGGGCCTAGACAATGAGCAGTACTTC	CSVTLRREGLDNEQYF
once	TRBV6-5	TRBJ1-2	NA	TGTGCCAGCAGTTACTTCCAGGGAAACTATGGCTACACCTTC	CASSYFQGNYGYTF
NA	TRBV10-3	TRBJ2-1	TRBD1	TGTGCCATCAGTGAGTCAAGGACAGGGTTAGCAGGTGAGCAGTTCTTC	CAISESRTGLAGEQFF
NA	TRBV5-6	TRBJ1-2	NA	TGTGCCAGCAGCCCCGGGGGGGAAGGCTACACCTTC	CASSPGGEGYTF
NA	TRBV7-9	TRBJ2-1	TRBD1	TGTGCCAGCAGCCTCCCAACCGGGACAGGGGGGATGAGAGATGAGCAGTTCTTC	CASSLPTGTGGMRDEQFF
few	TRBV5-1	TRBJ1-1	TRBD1	TGCGCCAGCAGTCGCGGAGGGGTGGACAGGGATGAAGCTTTCTTT	CASSRGGVDRDEAFF
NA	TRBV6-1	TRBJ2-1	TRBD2	TGTGCCAGCAGTGAAGCCGCCAGCGGGGTGTACAATGAGCAGTTCTTC	CASSEAASGVYNEQFF
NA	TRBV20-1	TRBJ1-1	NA	TGCAGTGCTAGAGACGGACATGGATCCACTGAAGCTTTCTTT	CSARDGHGSTEAFF
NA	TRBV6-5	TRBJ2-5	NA	TGTGCCAGCGGGTACCTAGAGACCCAGTACTTC	CASGYLETQYF
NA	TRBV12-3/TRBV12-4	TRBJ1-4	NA	TGTGCCAGCAGTTTTCTTTGGCGGACGGGGATAGAAAAACTGTTTTTT	CASSFLWRTGIEKLFF
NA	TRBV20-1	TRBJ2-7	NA	TGCAGTGCTGTCGGGACCACCAGCTCCTACGAGCAGTACTTC	CSAVGTTSSYEQYF
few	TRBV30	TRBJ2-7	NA	TGTGCCTGGGGGATCGGGGACGAGCAGTACTTC	CAWGIGDEQYF
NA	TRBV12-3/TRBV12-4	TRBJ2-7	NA	TGTGCCAGCAGTCCCCGCCCTAGCGAGCAGTACTTC	CASSPRPSEQYF
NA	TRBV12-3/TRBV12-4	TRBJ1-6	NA	TGTGCCAGCAGTTTAGGGAAACCCAATTCACCCCTCCACTTT	CASSLGKPNSPLHF
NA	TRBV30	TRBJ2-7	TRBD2	TGTGCCTCTACCGGGACTAGCGGATCCTACGAGCAGTACTTC	CASTGTSGSYEQYF
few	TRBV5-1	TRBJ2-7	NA	TGCGCCAGCCGCATAAACCTTGGGGGGACCTACGAGCAGTACTTC	CASRINLGGTYEQYF
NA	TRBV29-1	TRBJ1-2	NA	TGCAGCGTTGAACCGACAGTTTATGGCTACACCTTC	CSVEPTVYGYTF